The 2 T cell receptor beta chains given below trace back to one sample, sequenced in a study of T-cell memory formation after mild COVID-19. TCRdb ran MiXCR on the 5' RACE reads and lists one entry per CDR3 protein. The repertoire holds fewer than 250,000 distinct CDR3 sequences, 25% to 35% seen once, with about 10% in the top ten. Input material: PBMCs or a T cell subset sorted from them (not recorded which). Every receptor here comes from an adult woman who had mild COVID-19 (a few samples of this study predate the infection). Cell type and time point are not known.

In its sample, this clonotype was seen a few times. V and J are TRBV5-1 and TRBJ1-5; no reliable D call. V was shortened by 0 bases and J by 7 bases, with 11 bases between the two germline ends. The CDR3 covers 14 residues. Germline V gives CDR1 SGHRS, CDR2 YFSETQ. Here the CDR3 reads CASSLEGIGQPQHF. The CDR3 DNA reads as TGCGCCAGCAGCTTGGAGGGCATCGGCCAGCCCCAGCATTTT.

This clonotype was counted between two and nine times. The junction and the germline gene differ at one end; a read error may be behind it. The chain employs TRBV7-2 and TRBJ1-5; the D is unclear. Per germline, CDR1 SGHTA and CDR2 FQGNSA. CDR3 length equals 13 residues. The CDR3 nucleotides read TGTGCCAGCAGCTTATTGGGGAATCGGCCCCAGCATTTT. Protein product: CASSLLGNRPQHF.